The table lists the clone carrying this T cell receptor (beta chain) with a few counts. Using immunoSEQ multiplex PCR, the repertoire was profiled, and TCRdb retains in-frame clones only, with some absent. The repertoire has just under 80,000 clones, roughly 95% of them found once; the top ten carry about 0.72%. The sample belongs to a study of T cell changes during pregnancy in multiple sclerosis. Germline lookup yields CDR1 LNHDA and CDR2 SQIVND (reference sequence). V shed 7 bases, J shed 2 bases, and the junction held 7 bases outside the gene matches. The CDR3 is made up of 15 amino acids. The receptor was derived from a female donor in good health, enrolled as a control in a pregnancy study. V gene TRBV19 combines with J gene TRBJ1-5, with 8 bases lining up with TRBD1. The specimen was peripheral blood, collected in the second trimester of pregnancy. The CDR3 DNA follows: TGTGCCAGTAAAGAGACAGGGGACCGCAATCAGCCCCAGCATTTT. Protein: CASKETGDRNQPQHF. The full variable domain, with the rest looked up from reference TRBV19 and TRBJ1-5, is DGGITQSPKYLFRKEGQNVTLSCEQNLNHDAMYWYRQDPGQGLRLIYYSQIVNDFQKGDIAEGYSVSREKKESFPLTVTSAQKNPTAFYLCASKETGDRNQPQHFGDGTRLSIL.